This T cell receptor beta chain stems from a study of monozygotic twins with inflammatory bowel disease. TCRdb reprocessed the 5' RACE reads, keeping one entry per CDR3 protein, no DNA. With some 200,000 distinct CDR3 sequences in the sample, the ten largest clones hold roughly 1.7%. This CDR3 has 13 amino acids. Germline V gene lookup returns CDR1 SGHRS and CDR2 YFSETQ. This TCR was recovered from a human donor with ulcerative colitis or Crohn's disease, or a healthy co-twin of an affected twin (not recorded which). Sample: blood. The chain links TRBV5-1 to TRBJ1-2; the D call of TRBD1 rests on TCRdb alone, since no DNA is present to check it. This CDR3 reads CASSLVQGAGYTF.